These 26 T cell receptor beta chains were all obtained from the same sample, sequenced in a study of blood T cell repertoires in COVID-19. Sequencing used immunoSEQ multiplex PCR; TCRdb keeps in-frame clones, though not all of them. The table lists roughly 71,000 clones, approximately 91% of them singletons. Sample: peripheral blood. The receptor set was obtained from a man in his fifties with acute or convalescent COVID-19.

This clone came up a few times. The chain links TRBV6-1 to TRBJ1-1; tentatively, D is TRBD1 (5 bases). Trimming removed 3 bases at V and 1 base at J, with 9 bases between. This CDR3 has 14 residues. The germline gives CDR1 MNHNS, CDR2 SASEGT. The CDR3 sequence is CASSDGGKNTEAFF. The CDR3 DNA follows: TGTGCCAGCAGTGACGGGGGAAAGAACACTGAAGCTTTCTTT.

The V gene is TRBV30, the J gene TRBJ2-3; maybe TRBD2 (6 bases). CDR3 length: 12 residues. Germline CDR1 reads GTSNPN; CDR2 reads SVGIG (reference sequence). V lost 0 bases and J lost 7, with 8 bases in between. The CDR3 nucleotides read TGTGCCTGGAGTGTGGAGGGTTATACGCAGTATTTT. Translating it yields CAWSVEGYTQYF.

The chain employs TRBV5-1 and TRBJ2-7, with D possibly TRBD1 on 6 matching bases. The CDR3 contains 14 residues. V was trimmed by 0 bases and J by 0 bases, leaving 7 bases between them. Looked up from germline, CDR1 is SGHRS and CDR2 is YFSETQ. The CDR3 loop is CASSLEGHSYEQYF. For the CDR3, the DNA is TGCGCCAGCAGCTTGGAGGGACACTCCTACGAGCAGTACTTC.

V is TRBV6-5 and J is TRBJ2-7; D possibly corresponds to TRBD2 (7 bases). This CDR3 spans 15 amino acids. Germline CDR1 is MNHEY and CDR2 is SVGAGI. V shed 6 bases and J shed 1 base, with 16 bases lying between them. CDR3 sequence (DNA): TGTGCCAGCAGCGCTGGGGGGGCCCCTTCCTACGAGCAGTACTTC. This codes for CASSAGGAPSYEQYF.

The CDR3 DNA follows: TGTGCCAGCAGAGGGGTGCCGGGACAGTTCTCTGGAAACACCATATATTTT. Translation gives CASRGVPGQFSGNTIYF. The chain carries TRBV25-1 and TRBJ1-3; 7 nucleotides agree with TRBD1. V lost 6 bases, J lost 0 bases, and 11 bases stayed unmatched. The CDR3 spans 17 residues. Germline CDR1 is MGHDK and CDR2 is SYGVNS.

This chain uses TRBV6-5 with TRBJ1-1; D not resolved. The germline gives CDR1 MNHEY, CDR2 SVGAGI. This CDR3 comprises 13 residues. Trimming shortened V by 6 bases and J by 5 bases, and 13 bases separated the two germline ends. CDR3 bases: TGTGCCAGCAGCCCCGGAGGGAGGACTGAAGCTTTCTTT. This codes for CASSPGGRTEAFF.

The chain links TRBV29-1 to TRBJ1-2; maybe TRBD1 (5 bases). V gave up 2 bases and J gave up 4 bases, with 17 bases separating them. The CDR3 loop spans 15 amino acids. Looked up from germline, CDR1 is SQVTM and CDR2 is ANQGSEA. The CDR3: CSVEPKGSLGYGYTF. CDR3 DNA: TGCAGCGTTGAACCTAAGGGGTCGCTCGGCTATGGCTACACCTTC.

The CDR3 region has the DNA TGTGCCAGCAGCTATAGCGGGGTTTCCTACAATGAGCAGTTCTTC. Translating it yields CASSYSGVSYNEQFF. This chain uses TRBV3-1 (or the pseudogene TRBV3-2) with TRBJ2-1; 8 nucleotides align to TRBD2. With 5 bases clipped from V and 1 base from J, the junction kept 4 bases outside the gene matches. The length of the CDR3 is 15 residues. The germline CDR1 and CDR2 sequences are LGHDT and YNNKEL (reference sequence).

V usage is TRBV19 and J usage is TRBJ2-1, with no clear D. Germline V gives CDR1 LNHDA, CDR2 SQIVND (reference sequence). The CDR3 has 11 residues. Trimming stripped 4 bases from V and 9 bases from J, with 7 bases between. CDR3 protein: CASSKIGEQFF. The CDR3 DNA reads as TGTGCCAGTAGTAAGATCGGTGAGCAGTTCTTC.

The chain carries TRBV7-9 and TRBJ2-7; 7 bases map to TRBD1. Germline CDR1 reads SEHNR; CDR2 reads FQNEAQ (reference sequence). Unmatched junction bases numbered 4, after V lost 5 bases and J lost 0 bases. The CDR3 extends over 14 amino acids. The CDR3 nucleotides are TGTGCCAGCAGCAAAGACAGGGCCTCCTACGAGCAGTACTTC. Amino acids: CASSKDRASYEQYF.

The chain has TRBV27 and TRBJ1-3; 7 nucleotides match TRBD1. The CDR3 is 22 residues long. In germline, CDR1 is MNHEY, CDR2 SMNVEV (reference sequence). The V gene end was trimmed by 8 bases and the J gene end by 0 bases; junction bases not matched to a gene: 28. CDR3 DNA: TGTGCCAGCCATTACCGGGACAGCAGACCTCGCGACTACATCAGCTCTGGAAACACCATATATTTT. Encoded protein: CASHYRDSRPRDYISSGNTIYF.

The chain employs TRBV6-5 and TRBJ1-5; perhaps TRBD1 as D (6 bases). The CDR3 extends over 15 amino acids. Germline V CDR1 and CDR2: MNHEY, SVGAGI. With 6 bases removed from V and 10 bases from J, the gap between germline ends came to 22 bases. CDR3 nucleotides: TGTGCCAGCAGCCCCGGGGGGGGCGCGGGTATTCCCCAGCATTTT. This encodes CASSPGGGAGIPQHF.

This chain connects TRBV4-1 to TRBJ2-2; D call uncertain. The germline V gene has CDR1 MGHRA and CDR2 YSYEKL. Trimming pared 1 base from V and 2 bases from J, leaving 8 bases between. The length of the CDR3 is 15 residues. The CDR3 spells CASSQVELNTGELFF. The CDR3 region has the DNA TGCGCCAGCAGCCAAGTTGAGCTAAACACCGGGGAGCTGTTTTTT.

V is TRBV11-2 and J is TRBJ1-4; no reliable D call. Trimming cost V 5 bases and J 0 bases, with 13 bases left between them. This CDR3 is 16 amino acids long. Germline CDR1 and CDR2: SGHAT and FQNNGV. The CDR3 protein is CASSLRRSATNEKLFF. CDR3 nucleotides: TGTGCCAGCAGCCTAAGACGGAGTGCAACTAATGAAAAACTGTTTTTT. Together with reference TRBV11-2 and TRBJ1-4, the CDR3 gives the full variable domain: EAGVAQSPRYKIIEKRQSVAFWCNPISGHATLYWYQQILGQGPKLLIQFQNNGVVDDSQLPKDRFSAERLKGVDSTLKIQPAKLEDSAVYLCASSLRRSATNEKLFFGSGTQLSVL.

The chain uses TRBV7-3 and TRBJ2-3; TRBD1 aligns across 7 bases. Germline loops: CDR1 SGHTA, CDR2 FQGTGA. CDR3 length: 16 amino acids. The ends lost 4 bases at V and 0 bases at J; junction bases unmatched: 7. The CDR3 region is CASSSLGTASTDTQYF. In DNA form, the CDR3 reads TGTGCCAGCAGCTCCCTGGGGACAGCTAGCACAGATACGCAGTATTTT. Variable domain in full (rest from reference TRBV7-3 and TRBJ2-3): GAGVSQTPSNKVTEKGKYVELRCDPISGHTALYWYRQSLGQGPEFLIYFQGTGAADDSGLPNDRFFAVRPEGSVSTLKIQRTERGDSAVYLCASSSLGTASTDTQYFGPGTRLTVL.

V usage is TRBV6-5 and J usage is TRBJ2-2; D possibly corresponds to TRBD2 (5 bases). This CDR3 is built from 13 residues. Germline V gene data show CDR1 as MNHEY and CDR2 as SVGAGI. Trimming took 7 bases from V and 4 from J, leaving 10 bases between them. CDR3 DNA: TGTGCCAGCACCGGGGAGTCCACCGGGGAGCTGTTTTTT. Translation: CASTGESTGELFF.

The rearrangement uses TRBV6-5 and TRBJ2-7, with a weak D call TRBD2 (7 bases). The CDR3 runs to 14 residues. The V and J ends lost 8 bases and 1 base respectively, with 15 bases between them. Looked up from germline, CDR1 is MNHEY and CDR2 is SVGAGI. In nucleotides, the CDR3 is TGTGCCAGCTTCGCGGGGGCTACATCCTACGAGCAGTACTTC. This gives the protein CASFAGATSYEQYF.

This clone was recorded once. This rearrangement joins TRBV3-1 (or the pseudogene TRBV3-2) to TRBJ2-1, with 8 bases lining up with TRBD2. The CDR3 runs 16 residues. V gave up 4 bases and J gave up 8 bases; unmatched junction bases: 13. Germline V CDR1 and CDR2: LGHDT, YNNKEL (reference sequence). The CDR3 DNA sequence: TGTGCCAGCAGCCCCTTTCCGGGGGGGTCCCTCTATGAGCAGTTCTTC. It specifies CASSPFPGGSLYEQFF.

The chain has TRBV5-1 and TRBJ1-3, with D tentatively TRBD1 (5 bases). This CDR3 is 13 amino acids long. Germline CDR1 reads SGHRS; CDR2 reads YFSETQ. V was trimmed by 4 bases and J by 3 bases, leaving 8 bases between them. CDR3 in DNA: TGCGCCAGCAGCGGAGGGGTTGGAAACACCATATATTTT. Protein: CASSGGVGNTIYF.

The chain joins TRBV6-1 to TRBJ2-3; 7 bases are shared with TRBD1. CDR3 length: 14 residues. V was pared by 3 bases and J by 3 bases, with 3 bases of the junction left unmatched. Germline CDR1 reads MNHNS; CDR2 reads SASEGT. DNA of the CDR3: TGTGCCAGCAGTGATCAGGGGGAGACAGATACGCAGTATTTT. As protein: CASSDQGETDTQYF.

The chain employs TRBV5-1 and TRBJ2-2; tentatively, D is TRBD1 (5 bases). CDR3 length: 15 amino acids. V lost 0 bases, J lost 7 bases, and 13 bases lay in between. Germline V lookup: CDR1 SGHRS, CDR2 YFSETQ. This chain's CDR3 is CASSLAVQGGGELFF. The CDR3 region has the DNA TGCGCCAGCAGCTTGGCCGTTCAGGGCGGCGGGGAGCTGTTTTTT.

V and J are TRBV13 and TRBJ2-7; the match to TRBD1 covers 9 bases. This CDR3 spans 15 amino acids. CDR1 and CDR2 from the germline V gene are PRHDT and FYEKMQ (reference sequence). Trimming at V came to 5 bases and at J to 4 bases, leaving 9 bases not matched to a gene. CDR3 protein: CASSPRDRDLYEQYF. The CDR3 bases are TGTGCCAGCAGCCCCCGGGACAGGGATTTGTACGAGCAGTACTTC.

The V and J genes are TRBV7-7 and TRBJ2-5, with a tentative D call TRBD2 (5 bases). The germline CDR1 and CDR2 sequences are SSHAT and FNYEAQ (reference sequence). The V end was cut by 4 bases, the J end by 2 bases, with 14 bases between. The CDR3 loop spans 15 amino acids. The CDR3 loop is CASSSDTQRQETQYF. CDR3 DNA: TGTGCCAGCAGCTCCGACACACAGCGGCAAGAGACCCAGTACTTC.

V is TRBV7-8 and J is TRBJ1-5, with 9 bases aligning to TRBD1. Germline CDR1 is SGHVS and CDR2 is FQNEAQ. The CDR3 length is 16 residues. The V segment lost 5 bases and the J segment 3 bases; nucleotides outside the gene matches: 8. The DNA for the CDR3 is TGTGCCAGCAGCCAGAGGACAGGGGACTCCAATCAGCCCCAGCATTTT. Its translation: CASSQRTGDSNQPQHF.

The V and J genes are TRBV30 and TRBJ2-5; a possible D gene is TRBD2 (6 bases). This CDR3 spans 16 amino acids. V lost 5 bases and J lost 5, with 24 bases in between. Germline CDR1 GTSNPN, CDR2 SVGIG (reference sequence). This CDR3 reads CAWSSGRRGGGETQYF. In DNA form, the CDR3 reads TGTGCCTGGTCCTCGGGGAGGCGGGGTGGCGGTGAGACCCAGTACTTC.

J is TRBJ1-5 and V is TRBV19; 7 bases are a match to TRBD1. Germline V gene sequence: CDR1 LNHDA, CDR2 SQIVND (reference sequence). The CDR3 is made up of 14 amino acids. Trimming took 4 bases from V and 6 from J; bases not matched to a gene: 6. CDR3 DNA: TGTGCCAGTAGTAATCAGGGGGTCGGTCAGCCCCAGCATTTT. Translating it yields CASSNQGVGQPQHF.